These 20 T cell receptor beta chains were sequenced from one sample in a study of post-analysis software for immune sequencing data. Points from the study as a whole: TRBV segments more frequent in patients than in controls numbered several and included TRBV5-6, TRBV5-1 and TRBV20-1.

Their cognate antigens are unknown. Unique molecular identifiers tagged the TCR beta cDNA libraries. One entry per CDR3 protein, called by TCRdb with MiXCR from the PCR reads. The table has 750,000 to 950,000 distinct CDR3 sequences, about 45% seen once. Sequenced: blood. Receptors were obtained from a girl aged 10 to 17 with multiple sclerosis.

This clonotype was recorded a few times. The chain has TRBV20-1 and TRBJ2-5; tentatively, D is TRBD2 (5 bases). V lost 6 bases and J 5 bases, leaving 13 bases between the germline ends. CDR1 and CDR2 from the germline V gene are DFQATT and SNEGSKA (reference sequence). The CDR3 contains 12 residues. CDR3 loop: CSAAGIGETQYF. Here the CDR3 DNA reads TGCAGTGCCGCCGGGATTGGGGAGACCCAGTACTTC.

The chain combines TRBV15 with TRBJ1-1; no firm D call. The CDR3 covers 15 residues. Germline V lookup: CDR1 LNHNV, CDR2 YYDKDF (reference sequence). Trimming took off 5 bases at V and 2 bases at J, with 15 bases between the two ends. The CDR3 protein is CATSPPHRQNTEAFF. CDR3 in DNA: TGTGCCACCAGCCCTCCCCATAGGCAAAACACTGAAGCTTTCTTT.

The genes are TRBV9 and TRBJ2-1, with 8 bases matching TRBD2. The CDR3 has 14 residues. Germline trimming cut 1 base from V and 8 bases from J; bases unmatched to any gene: 5. Germline CDR1 is SGDLS and CDR2 is YYNGEE. The CDR3 DNA reads TGTGCCAGCAGCGTAAGCGGGAGTCACGATGAGCAGTTCTTC. The encoded protein is CASSVSGSHDEQFF.

The V gene is TRBV12-3 or TRBV12-4, the J gene TRBJ2-1; D remains ambiguous. CDR3 length: 12 residues. The V gene lost 3 bases and the J gene lost 9 bases, with 9 bases spanning the gap. DNA for the CDR3: TGTGCCAGCAGTTTTTCTACGAGTGAGCAGTTCTTC. Translating it yields CASSFSTSEQFF.

This clonotype was counted a few times. This chain uses TRBV7-3 with TRBJ2-4, with D tentatively TRBD1 or TRBD2 (5 bases each). Germline CDR1 reads SGHTA; CDR2 reads FQGTGA. The V and J ends lost 5 bases and 2 bases respectively, with 13 bases between them. The CDR3 runs to 15 residues. In nucleotides, the CDR3 is TGTGCCAGCAGCCTAGGTGGGGGACCCAAAAACATTCAGTACTTC. This codes for CASSLGGGPKNIQYF.

This clonotype turned up a few times. The genes are TRBV27 and TRBJ1-6, with D maybe TRBD1 (5 bases). The germline V and J ends were trimmed by 5 bases and 7 bases, with 12 bases remaining between them. The CDR3 sequence is 14 residues long. Germline CDR1 is MNHEY and CDR2 is SMNVEV (reference sequence). CDR3 coding DNA: TGTGCCAGCAGTCACGGGACCGAAAATTCACCCCTCCACTTT. Its translation: CASSHGTENSPLHF.

V gene TRBV12-3 or TRBV12-4 combines with J gene TRBJ1-2, with D uncertain. The CDR3 has 13 amino acids. With 6 bases removed from V and 8 bases from J, the gap between germline ends came to 16 bases. In nucleotides, the CDR3 is TGTGCCAGCAGCGTCAGCCGACGGATCGGCTACACCTTC. Its protein is CASSVSRRIGYTF.

This clonotype appeared once. The chain joins TRBV27 to TRBJ2-1; D tentatively fits TRBD1 or TRBD2 (5 bases each). The CDR3 runs to 12 residues. Germline CDR1 and CDR2: MNHEY and SMNVEV (reference sequence). V shed 6 bases and J shed 12 bases, with 15 bases lying between them. CDR3 nucleotides: TGTGCCAGCAGGGGGACCCCCGTGGGGCAGTTCTTC. This sequence encodes CASRGTPVGQFF.

V is TRBV5-1 and J is TRBJ2-5, with 11 bases aligning to TRBD2. The J segment lost 2 bases and the V segment lost 0 bases, leaving 6 bases of the junction unmatched. Germline V gene sequence: CDR1 SGHRS, CDR2 YFSETQ. The CDR3 runs 17 residues. CDR3 DNA sequence: TGCGCCAGCAGCTTGGCCACTAGCGGGAGTGTACAAGAGACCCAGTACTTC. It translates to CASSLATSGSVQETQYF.

This clonotype has only a few counts. The chain combines TRBV6-5 with TRBJ2-1; no clear D. V lost 5 bases to trimming and J lost 0 bases, with 11 bases between them. CDR1 is MNHEY and CDR2 is SVGAGI in the germline V gene. The CDR3 is 15 residues long. CDR3 sequence reads: CASSPIKSSYNEQFF. As DNA, the CDR3 is TGTGCCAGCAGTCCCATCAAGAGCTCCTACAATGAGCAGTTCTTC.

This clonotype was found a few times. The rearrangement uses TRBV29-1 and TRBJ2-7, with a weak D call TRBD2 (6 bases). This CDR3 has 16 amino acids. The germline V gene encodes CDR1 SQVTM and CDR2 ANQGSEA. CDR3 nucleotide sequence: TGCAGTGCCTGGGGGACTCGAGGGGCGAGCTCCTACGAGCAGTACTTC. Translation gives CSAWGTRGASSYEQYF.

The chain uses TRBV18 and TRBJ2-1, with 11 bases that match TRBD2. The J segment lost 2 bases and the V segment lost 6 bases, leaving 6 bases of the junction unmatched. Germline assignment: CDR1 KGHSH and CDR2 LQKENI. The CDR3 length is 16 residues. This CDR3 reads CASSPGLAEPYNEQFF. The CDR3 nucleotides are TGTGCCAGCTCGCCGGGACTAGCGGAACCCTACAATGAGCAGTTCTTC. Full variable domain (rest looked up from reference TRBV18 and TRBJ2-1): NAGVMQNPRHLVRRRGQEARLRCSPMKGHSHVYWYRQLPEEGLKFMVYLQKENIIDESGMPKERFSAEFPKEGPSILRIQQVVRGDSAAYFCASSPGLAEPYNEQFFGPGTRLTVL.

The gene calls are TRBV13 and TRBJ2-7, with 9 bases fitting TRBD1. The length of the CDR3 is 13 residues. Germline CDR1 reads PRHDT; CDR2 reads FYEKMQ (reference sequence). After removal of 4 bases from V and 6 bases from J, the junction contained 4 bases not matched to a gene. CDR3 in DNA: TGTGCCAGCAGCTCGGGACAGGGAAGCGAGCAGTACTTC. Translation: CASSSGQGSEQYF.

This clonotype was seen more than once but under ten times. The chain joins TRBV20-1 to TRBJ2-7; no definite D call. The CDR3 length is 12 residues. With 3 bases removed from V and 7 bases from J, the gap between germline ends came to 13 bases. The germline CDR1 and CDR2 sequences are DFQATT and SNEGSKA (reference sequence). The CDR3: CSASLASREQYF. The DNA for the CDR3 is TGCAGTGCTAGCTTAGCCTCAAGAGAGCAGTACTTC.

The V gene is TRBV6-2 or TRBV6-3, the J gene TRBJ1-2; D perhaps matches TRBD1 (6 bases). The CDR3 extends over 12 amino acids. The V gene's germline CDR1 is MNHEY and CDR2 SVGEGT. Trimming took 4 bases from V and 8 from J, leaving 11 bases between them. In DNA, the CDR3 is TGTGCCAGCAGTTCGGACAGAAAGGGCTACACCTTC. Its translation: CASSSDRKGYTF.

The chain employs TRBV10-3 and TRBJ1-2; 10 bases fit TRBD1. Germline values: CDR1 ENHRY, CDR2 SYGVKD. The CDR3 extends over 16 amino acids. Trimming at V came to 10 bases and at J to 1 base, leaving 12 bases not matched to a gene. The CDR3 DNA reads as TGTGCCACCTCGACAGGGGGCGGGGGCGTTAACTATGGCTACACCTTC. It translates to CATSTGGGGVNYGYTF.

The chain is built from TRBV5-1 and TRBJ2-1; 9 bases match TRBD2. There are 13 residues in the CDR3. Losses at the gene ends were 5 bases for V and 6 bases for J; bases not matched to a gene: 3. Per germline, CDR1 SGHRS and CDR2 YFSETQ. The CDR3 DNA reads as TGCGCCAGCAGTATTAGCGGGAGCAATGAGCAGTTCTTC. Amino acids: CASSISGSNEQFF. Looking up the rest from reference TRBV5-1 and TRBJ2-1 gives the full variable domain: KAGVTQTPRYLIKTRGQQVTLSCSPISGHRSVSWYQQTPGQGLQFLFEYFSETQRNKGNFPGRFSGRQFSNSRSEMNVSTLELGDSALYLCASSISGSNEQFFGPGTRLTVL.

A few counts support this clonotype. The chain combines TRBV10-2 with TRBJ1-2; D call uncertain. Per germline, CDR1 WSHSY and CDR2 SAAADI. CDR3 length: 14 residues. The V end lost 8 bases, the J end lost 4 bases, and 17 bases lay between the germline ends. This CDR3 is CASASTLHGYGYTF. The CDR3 coding sequence is TGCGCCAGCGCATCCACTCTCCACGGCTATGGCTACACCTTC.

The chain employs TRBV30 and TRBJ2-7; no reliable D call. V lost 0 bases and J 3 bases, leaving 9 bases between the germline ends. The CDR3 sequence is 13 residues long. From germline, CDR1 is GTSNPN and CDR2 SVGIG (reference sequence). DNA of the CDR3: TGTGCCTGGAGTGTAGGTTACTACTACGAGCAGTACTTC. Amino acids: CAWSVGYYYEQYF. The full variable domain, with the rest looked up from reference TRBV30 and TRBJ2-7, is SQTIHQWPATLVQPVGSPLSLECTVEGTSNPNLYWYRQAAGRGLQLLFYSVGIGQISSEVPQNLSASRPQDRQFILSSKKLLLSDSGFYLCAWSVGYYYEQYFGPGTRLTVT.

The chain carries TRBV6-5 and TRBJ1-1; D gene uncertain. The length of the CDR3 is 14 residues. V was cut by 2 bases and J by 0 bases, with 7 bases left in between. CDR1 and CDR2 (germline): MNHEY, SVGAGI. DNA for the CDR3: TGTGCCAGCAGTTACGGGCAGATGAACACTGAAGCTTTCTTT. Amino acids: CASSYGQMNTEAFF.